This entry lists 32 T cell receptor beta chains sequenced from one sample in a study of blood T cell repertoires in COVID-19 (dated by TCRdb to about 2020). The protocol used for the library was the immunoSEQ multiplex PCR assay. TCRdb obtained this table from immuneACCESS and retained in-frame rearrangements with V and J assigned. These tables miss some clones; where compared with another copy, unresolved V genes account for less than half of the shortfall, and the remainder is unexplained. The sample table shows roughly 500,000 clones, and nearly 90% are seen once. Roughly 0.84% of the sample is in the top ten clones. The sequencing sample was made of peripheral blood. Every receptor here comes from a young man with COVID-19, enrolled during active disease.

This chain uses TRBV15 with TRBJ2-1, with 14 positions matching TRBD2. Trimming cost V 1 base and J 2 bases; bases outside gene matches: 7. CDR3 length: 19 residues. Germline loops: CDR1 LNHNV, CDR2 YYDKDF (reference sequence). The CDR3 DNA is TGTGCCACCAGCAGAGCTCGGACTAGCGGGGGGCTACCCTACAATGAGCAGTTCTTC. This codes for CATSRARTSGGLPYNEQFF. The complete variable domain, with remaining parts taken from reference TRBV15 and TRBJ2-1, reads DAMVIQNPRYQVTQFGKPVTLSCSQTLNHNVMYWYQQKSSQAPKLLFHYYDKDFNNEADTPDNFQSRRPNTSFCFLDIRSPGLGDTAMYLCATSRARTSGGLPYNEQFFGPGTRLTVL.

Only one count was recorded for this clone. The genes are TRBV7-6 and TRBJ2-1; 9 nucleotides line up with TRBD2. This CDR3 spans 15 amino acids. Germline CDR1 and CDR2: SGHVS and FNYEAQ. Trimming at V came to 4 bases and at J to 4 bases, leaving 5 bases not matched to a gene. This CDR3 is CASSSLAGAYNEQFF. CDR3 in DNA: TGTGCCAGCAGCTCTTTAGCGGGGGCTTACAATGAGCAGTTCTTC.

The sample holds a few counts of this clone. The CDR3 nucleotides are TGTGCCAGCAGCTTAACTCCTAGCATGAATGAGCAGTTCTTC. Translation: CASSLTPSMNEQFF. The chain has TRBV7-3 and TRBJ2-1, with a weak D call TRBD2 (5 bases). This CDR3 is 14 amino acids long. Trimming cost V 0 bases and J 7 bases, with 10 bases left between them. Germline values: CDR1 SGHTA, CDR2 FQGTGA.

With respect to this clone: One end of the junction does not line up with germline, which may come from a read error. The chain joins TRBV7-9 to TRBJ2-7; D perhaps matches TRBD2 (5 bases). Germline CDR1 and CDR2: SEHNR and FQNEAQ (reference sequence). The CDR3 extends over 11 amino acids. The CDR3 DNA reads TGTGCCAGCAGCGACGACTACGAGCAGTACTTT. Translation: CASSDDYEQYF.

The V and J genes are TRBV19 and TRBJ1-1; D is perhaps TRBD1 (5 bases). Between the trimmed V and J ends, which lost 5 bases and 0 bases, there was a span of 13 bases. Germline CDR1 reads LNHDA; CDR2 reads SQIVND (reference sequence). This CDR3 spans 15 amino acids. As DNA, the CDR3 is TGTGCCAGTAGTCTGTCCGCAGGGTTGAACACTGAAGCTTTCTTT. Translated: CASSLSAGLNTEAFF.

V gene TRBV5-4 combines with J gene TRBJ1-3, with TRBD1 matching 8 bases. From germline, CDR1 is SGHNT and CDR2 YYREEE (reference sequence). The length of the CDR3 is 18 residues. Germline trimming cut 4 bases from V and 0 bases from J; bases unmatched to any gene: 12. The CDR3 loop reads CASSPSTGVPLSGNTIYF. The CDR3 bases are TGTGCCAGCAGCCCGTCGACAGGGGTCCCTCTCTCTGGAAACACCATATATTTT.

This clone was picked up one time. The chain uses TRBV13 and TRBJ1-1, with 9 bases aligning to TRBD1. J lost 0 bases, V lost 5 bases, and 10 bases had no gene match. CDR3 length: 17 residues. Germline V gene lookup returns CDR1 PRHDT and CDR2 FYEKMQ (reference sequence). CDR3 DNA sequence: TGTGCCAGCAGCCGACAGGGGGGTCCGGAGATGAACACTGAAGCTTTCTTT. The encoded protein is CASSRQGGPEMNTEAFF.

The chain links TRBV4-1 to TRBJ2-5, with 8 bases fitting TRBD1. CDR3 length: 16 residues. Per germline, CDR1 MGHRA and CDR2 YSYEKL. The trim removed 4 bases at V and 1 base at J, leaving 8 bases unmatched. In DNA, the CDR3 is TGCGCCAGCAGCCGTCAGGGGGCGTCCCTCCAAGAGACCCAGTACTTC. This sequence encodes CASSRQGASLQETQYF.

This clone was recorded a few times. This sequence joins TRBV7-2 and TRBJ1-2; D perhaps matches TRBD1 (6 bases). CDR1 and CDR2 from the germline V gene are SGHTA and FQGNSA. The CDR3 runs 13 residues. V shed 5 bases and J shed 4 bases, with 11 bases lying between them. The CDR3 region has the DNA TGTGCCAGCAGCCTACAGACAGGCTATGGCTACACCTTC. It translates to CASSLQTGYGYTF.

This clone was found once. J is TRBJ2-1 and V is TRBV7-3; TRBD2 is a possible D gene (6 bases). Germline V gene sequence: CDR1 SGHTA, CDR2 FQGTGA. The CDR3 runs to 14 residues. Trimming cost V 3 bases and J 9 bases, with 15 bases left between them. The CDR3 DNA reads as TGTGCCAGCAGCTTGGAGGGAGTAACCGGTGAGCAGTTCTTC. It codes for CASSLEGVTGEQFF.

The rearrangement uses TRBV21-1 and TRBJ2-6; the D segment call TRBD2 is taken from the table without a DNA check. TRBV21-1 is listed as a pseudogene. This CDR3 has 16 amino acids. DNA for the CDR3: TGTGCCAGCAGCAAAGCAAATGGTGGCGGGGCCGGCGTCCTGACTTTC. Protein: CASSKANGGGAGVLTF.

The chain employs TRBV13 and TRBJ2-7; 12 nucleotides align to TRBD2. Germline V CDR1 and CDR2: PRHDT, FYEKMQ (reference sequence). CDR3 size: 15 residues. Germline trimming cut 0 bases from V and 6 bases from J; bases unmatched to any gene: 3. CDR3 bases: TGTGCCAGCAGCTTAGGGACTAGCGGGAGACTCGAGCAGTACTTC. It codes for CASSLGTSGRLEQYF.

In its sample, this clone is medium-sized. The chain recombines TRBV10-2 with TRBJ2-3; 14 bases line up with TRBD2. Germline CDR1 and CDR2: WSHSY and SAAADI. V was clipped by 9 bases and J by 5 bases; unmatched bases: 7. CDR3 length equals 15 residues. CDR3 nucleotides: TGCGCCAGTGAGACTAGCGGGGGGGCCGGAGATACGCAGTATTTT. It yields the protein CASETSGGAGDTQYF.

This clone was seen a few times. The same CDR3 can be traced to other DNA sequences in this sample. The chain is built from TRBV24-1 and TRBJ2-7; D remains ambiguous. The CDR3 spans 11 residues. Germline lookup yields CDR1 KGHDR and CDR2 SFDVKD. The germline V and J ends were trimmed by 5 bases and 4 bases, with 5 bases remaining between them. The CDR3 DNA reads as TGTGCCACCAGTGGAGGATACGAGCAGTACTTC. Translating gives CATSGGYEQYF.

CDR3 sequence (DNA): TGCAGTGGACAGGGGGACACTGAAGCTTTCTTT. Translated, it gives CSGQGDTEAFF. The rearrangement joins TRBV20-1 to TRBJ1-1, with 9 nucleotides matching TRBD1. This CDR3 is 11 amino acids long. Trimming cost V 7 bases and J 3 bases; bases outside gene matches: 0. Germline lookup yields CDR1 DFQATT and CDR2 SNEGSKA (reference sequence).

V and J are TRBV6-1 and TRBJ2-5, with D perhaps TRBD2 (7 bases). In germline, CDR1 is MNHNS, CDR2 SASEGT. The germline V and J ends were trimmed by 0 bases and 5 bases, with 19 bases remaining between them. This CDR3 is 17 amino acids long. The CDR3 DNA sequence: TGTGCCAGCAGTGAAGCTTGGGCTAGCGGAGGGGGGGAGACCCAGTACTTC. Residues: CASSEAWASGGGETQYF.

This clone was detected only once. The chain is built from TRBV27 and TRBJ1-2; D possibly corresponds to TRBD1 (6 bases). Trimming took 5 bases from V and 5 from J, leaving 12 bases between them. The CDR3 consists of 13 residues. Per the germline V gene, CDR1 is MNHEY and CDR2 is SMNVEV (reference sequence). The CDR3 is CASSPGTLYGYTF. In DNA, the CDR3 is TGTGCCAGCAGTCCCGGGACATTGTATGGCTACACCTTC.

As for this clone: Other DNA variants within this sample encode the same CDR3. For the CDR3, the DNA is TGTGCCAGCAGCCGGCAGACGAACACCGGGGAGCTGTTTTTT. Encoded protein: CASSRQTNTGELFF. The chain uses TRBV14 and TRBJ2-2; no clear D. CDR1 and CDR2 from the germline V gene are SGHDN and FVKESK. The V end lost 4 bases, the J end lost 0 bases, and 6 bases lay between the germline ends. The length of the CDR3 is 14 residues.

The sample holds a few counts of this clone. The chain carries TRBV15 and TRBJ1-1, with TRBD1 matching over 8 bases. CDR3 size: 13 residues. Germline V CDR1 and CDR2: LNHNV, YYDKDF (reference sequence). J lost 7 bases, V lost 2 bases, and 3 bases had no gene match. The CDR3 DNA follows: TGTGCCACCAGCAGAAGACAGGGGATTGAAGCTTTCTTT. Translating it yields CATSRRQGIEAFF.

As for this clone: Other DNA variants within this sample encode the same CDR3. The J gene is TRBJ1-1, the V gene TRBV5-1, with D possibly matching TRBD1 (5 bases). The CDR3 extends over 14 amino acids. V gave up 0 bases and J gave up 3 bases, with 9 bases separating them. Looked up from germline, CDR1 is SGHRS and CDR2 is YFSETQ. Here the CDR3 reads CASSLGQGYTEAFF. In DNA, the CDR3 is TGCGCCAGCAGCTTGGGCCAGGGATACACTGAAGCTTTCTTT.

The chain recombines TRBV11-2 with TRBJ1-3; TRBD1 agrees at 9 bases. The CDR3 runs 16 residues. The V gene's germline CDR1 is SGHAT and CDR2 FQNNGV. V dropped 5 bases and J dropped 0; count of bases not matched to a gene: 5. In nucleotides, the CDR3 is TGTGCCAGCAGCGTCGTGACAGGGGGCTCTGGAAACACCATATATTTT. It is translated as CASSVVTGGSGNTIYF.

The gene calls are TRBV7-9 and TRBJ1-6, with D tentatively TRBD1 (6 bases). Germline V gene data show CDR1 as SEHNR and CDR2 as FQNEAQ (reference sequence). The CDR3 consists of 15 residues. V lost 5 bases and J 9 bases, leaving 17 bases between the germline ends. CDR3 sequence reads: CASSPTNRASSPLHF. The CDR3 DNA is TGTGCCAGCAGCCCCACCAACAGGGCTAGTTCACCCCTCCACTTT.

The chain recombines TRBV4-2 with TRBJ2-7; D might be TRBD1 (5 bases). This CDR3 comprises 14 residues. V lost 0 bases to trimming and J lost 2 bases, with 8 bases between them. In germline, CDR1 is LGHNA, CDR2 YNFKEQ. CDR3 loop: CASSQDRGPYEQYF. CDR3 nucleotide sequence: TGTGCCAGCAGCCAAGATAGGGGCCCCTACGAGCAGTACTTC.

The V gene is TRBV5-1, the J gene TRBJ2-2; 7 bases are a match to TRBD2. The V segment lost 4 bases and the J segment 6 bases; nucleotides outside the gene matches: 12. The CDR3 extends over 16 amino acids. The germline V gene has CDR1 SGHRS and CDR2 YFSETQ. The CDR3 DNA sequence: TGCGCCAGCAGCGGGCCCCGGGACTATTTCGCCGGGGAGCTGTTTTTT. Translation: CASSGPRDYFAGELFF.

The chain has TRBV10-2 and TRBJ2-3; D may be TRBD1 (5 bases). The CDR3 is 14 residues long. Trimming stripped 4 bases from V and 2 bases from J, with 10 bases between. The germline V gene has CDR1 WSHSY and CDR2 SAAADI. CDR3 in DNA: TGCGCCAGCAGTGGGACAACCGACACAGATACGCAGTATTTT. Translating gives CASSGTTDTDTQYF.

This chain links TRBV27 with TRBJ2-7, with D unclear. The CDR3 is made up of 15 amino acids. Germline CDR1 reads MNHEY; CDR2 reads SMNVEV (reference sequence). Trimming removed 2 bases from V and 0 bases from J, with 11 bases in between. CDR3 loop: CASSLKSPTSYEQYF. Written as DNA, the CDR3 is TGTGCCAGCAGTTTAAAGTCTCCTACCTCCTACGAGCAGTACTTC.

The rearrangement links TRBV20-1 to TRBJ2-5; tentatively, D is TRBD1 (7 bases). The CDR3 is 15 residues long. The germline V and J ends were trimmed by 3 bases and 3 bases, with 17 bases remaining between them. From germline, CDR1 is DFQATT and CDR2 SNEGSKA (reference sequence). The DNA for the CDR3 is TGCAGTGCTAGTGATGCAGGGGGGCACGAAGAGACCCAGTACTTC. The encoded protein is CSASDAGGHEETQYF.

In its sample, this clone was seen many times. This rearrangement joins TRBV7-2 to TRBJ1-2, with a possible D match to TRBD1 (5 bases). V lost 3 bases and J lost 1, with 9 bases in between. The CDR3 covers 14 residues. Germline CDR1 reads SGHTA; CDR2 reads FQGNSA. The CDR3 loop is CASSFRANNYGYTF. CDR3 nucleotide sequence: TGTGCCAGCAGCTTCAGGGCAAATAACTATGGCTACACCTTC.

V and J are TRBV12-5 and TRBJ1-6; D remains ambiguous. The CDR3 loop spans 15 amino acids. Trimming removed 3 bases from V and 4 bases from J, with 10 bases in between. Germline V CDR1 and CDR2: LGHNT, FRNRAP. The DNA for the CDR3 is TGTGCTAGTGGTTTCGGAGAGATTTATAATTCACCCCTCCACTTT. It is translated as CASGFGEIYNSPLHF.

This clone was seen more than once but under ten times. This same CDR3 is encoded by further DNA sequences in the sample. The rearrangement joins TRBV7-9 to TRBJ2-1; tentative D call: TRBD1 (6 bases). V was pared by 3 bases and J by 3 bases, with 12 bases between. This CDR3 is built from 15 residues. Germline loops: CDR1 SEHNR, CDR2 FQNEAQ (reference sequence). This chain's CDR3 is CASSLAQGSYNEQFF. The CDR3 coding sequence is TGTGCCAGCAGCTTGGCCCAGGGGAGCTACAATGAGCAGTTCTTC.

The V and J genes are TRBV5-4 and TRBJ2-5; TRBD2 is a possible D gene (6 bases). Trimming cost V 4 bases and J 1 base, with 11 bases left between them. The CDR3 spans 14 residues. CDR1 is SGHNT, CDR2 YYREEE, per germline (reference sequence). CDR3 DNA: TGTGCCAGCAGCCCAGGGACTGTCCAAGAGACCCAGTACTTC. Its translation is CASSPGTVQETQYF.

The chain combines TRBV20-1 with TRBJ2-1; 11 nucleotides agree with TRBD2. V gave up 3 bases and J gave up 3 bases; unmatched junction bases: 4. CDR1 is DFQATT and CDR2 is SNEGSKA in the germline V gene (reference sequence). This CDR3 has 15 amino acids. CDR3 sequence (DNA): TGCAGTGCTAGTTTAGCGGGGGGGTTCTACAATGAGCAGTTCTTC. Translation: CSASLAGGFYNEQFF.